Presented here are 25 T cell receptor beta chains from one specimen sequenced in a study of cytomegalovirus exposure and HLA in healthy donors. Both 60 Vbeta primers and 13 Jbeta primers went into the PCR. The protocol was immunoSEQ multiplex PCR, while the TCRdb copy is restricted to in-frame clones and leaves out a portion. The sample includes 90,000 to 150,000 clones, 63% of them seen just once. Sequenced: PBMCs. All receptors derive from a middle-aged man in good health and CMV-seropositive.

The rearrangement links TRBV4-1 to TRBJ1-1, with D perhaps TRBD1 (5 bases). Looked up from germline, CDR1 is MGHRA and CDR2 is YSYEKL. V lost 5 bases to trimming and J lost 0 bases, with 16 bases between them. The CDR3 runs to 16 residues. The CDR3 DNA sequence: TGCGCCAGCAGCTCTGGGTCGGGGGGAATGAACACTGAAGCTTTCTTT. Its translation: CASSSGSGGMNTEAFF.

As to this clone: A far larger clone differs by one base, so this is likely a read error. This chain uses TRBV5-6 with TRBJ1-2; 7 bases line up with TRBD1. Per the germline V gene, CDR1 is SGHDT and CDR2 is YYEEEE. Losses at the gene ends were 4 bases for V and 5 bases for J; bases not matched to a gene: 5. CDR3 length: 13 residues. CDR3 residues: CASSTDRVYGYTF. In DNA, the CDR3 is TGTGCCAGCAGCACTGACAGGGTGTATGGCTACACCTTC.

The chain is built from TRBV18 and TRBJ2-7, with D perhaps TRBD1 (5 bases). Germline CDR1 reads KGHSH; CDR2 reads LQKENI. Trimming stripped 0 bases from V and 5 bases from J, with 17 bases between. This CDR3 region has 16 residues. The CDR3, as DNA: TGTGCCAGCTCACCACCCGGGTCGCAGGGTGCAAACGAGCAGTACTTC. Translation: CASSPPGSQGANEQYF.

The rearrangement joins TRBV5-4 to TRBJ2-7; a weak D match, TRBD2 (6 bases). Trimming took 4 bases from V and 7 from J, leaving 18 bases between them. This CDR3 region has 14 residues. Germline loops: CDR1 SGHNT, CDR2 YYREEE (reference sequence). This chain's CDR3 is CASSPEGLEGEQYF. Written as DNA, the CDR3 is TGTGCCAGCAGCCCCGAGGGACTCGAGGGAGAGCAGTACTTC.

The CDR3 region has the DNA TGTGCCATCAGTGAGTCCCCGGGGGCGGGGGGACAAGAGACCCAGTACTTC. Its translation: CAISESPGAGGQETQYF. V is TRBV10-3 and J is TRBJ2-5, with TRBD2 matching over 8 bases. V trimming: 0 bases; J trimming: 2 bases; junction bases outside the gene matches: 8. This CDR3 has 17 amino acids. Germline lookup yields CDR1 ENHRY and CDR2 SYGVKD.

This clone has only one observation. The gene calls are TRBV6-1 and TRBJ2-7; 9 bases agree with TRBD1. Trimming took 7 bases from V and 7 from J; bases not matched to a gene: 11. The CDR3 runs 14 residues. The V gene's germline CDR1 is MNHNS and CDR2 SASEGT. CDR3 nucleotide sequence: TGTGCCAGCACCCGGGACAGGGCCCAAGGGGAGCAGTACTTC. Amino acids: CASTRDRAQGEQYF.

The rearrangement uses TRBV7-2 and TRBJ1-5, with D perhaps TRBD1 (5 bases). CDR1 SGHTA and CDR2 FQGNSA come from the germline V gene. Deletions cut 4 bases from V and 0 bases from J, with 10 bases between. This CDR3 region has 15 residues. In DNA, the CDR3 is TGTGCCAGCAGCTCGGGACTTATTAGCAATCAGCCCCAGCATTTT. Encoded protein: CASSSGLISNQPQHF.

The chain uses TRBV10-3 and TRBJ2-3; 12 bases line up with TRBD2. The CDR3 totals 15 residues. With V trimmed by 5 bases and J by 5 bases, 5 bases remained unmatched. Per the germline V gene, CDR1 is ENHRY and CDR2 is SYGVKD. The CDR3 region is CAISPRLAGEDTQYF. DNA for the CDR3: TGTGCCATCAGTCCAAGACTAGCGGGAGAAGATACGCAGTATTTT.

The sample holds one count of this clone. The rearrangement joins TRBV5-4 to TRBJ2-7; 10 bases are shared with TRBD2. The CDR3 spans 14 residues. J lost 2 bases, V lost 1 base, and 0 bases had no gene match. Looked up from germline, CDR1 is SGHNT and CDR2 is YYREEE (reference sequence). The CDR3 loop is CASSLSGGAYEQYF. The CDR3 region has the DNA TGTGCCAGCAGCTTGAGCGGGGGGGCCTACGAGCAGTACTTC. Full variable domain (outside the CDR3, taken from reference TRBV5-4 and TRBJ2-7): ETGVTQSPTHLIKTRGQQVTLRCSSQSGHNTVSWYQQALGQGPQFIFQYYREEENGRGNFPPRFSGLQFPNYSSELNVNALELDDSALYLCASSLSGGAYEQYFGPGTRLTVT.

The gene calls are TRBV29-1 and TRBJ1-2; D is perhaps TRBD1 (6 bases). Germline CDR1 and CDR2: SQVTM and ANQGSEA. This CDR3 comprises 14 residues. V was cut by 5 bases and J by 1 base, with 14 bases left in between. In nucleotides, the CDR3 is TGCAGCGTTTACACCCAGGGGTTTAACTATGGCTACACCTTC. Translating gives CSVYTQGFNYGYTF.

This chain joins TRBV6-1 and TRBJ2-1, with 7 bases matching TRBD2. The CDR3 contains 14 residues. CDR1 is MNHNS and CDR2 is SASEGT in the germline V gene. With V trimmed by 8 bases and J by 8 bases, 12 bases remained unmatched. In DNA form, the CDR3 reads TGTGCCAGCGTGGGGGGGGTGGGGAATGATGAGCAGTTCTTC. As protein: CASVGGVGNDEQFF.

The V gene is TRBV5-1, the J gene TRBJ2-3, with D unclear. Trimming left V 0 bases short and J 1 base short, with 9 bases between. Germline CDR1 is SGHRS and CDR2 is YFSETQ. The CDR3 has 15 amino acids. The CDR3 here is CASSLGGSGTDTQYF. CDR3 DNA sequence: TGCGCCAGCAGCTTGGGAGGCTCCGGCACAGATACGCAGTATTTT.

The chain links TRBV5-7 to TRBJ2-5, with D uncertain. TRBV5-7 is placed among ORFs of uncertain function. V was shortened by 3 bases and J by 4 bases, with 16 bases between the two germline ends. CDR3 size: 15 residues. The CDR3 loop reads CASSSEVRWRETQYF. CDR3 nucleotide sequence: TGTGCCAGCAGCTCCGAGGTTAGGTGGCGAGAGACCCAGTACTTC.

V usage is TRBV5-1 and J usage is TRBJ2-3; 14 nucleotides align to TRBD2. Trimming cost V 0 bases and J 2 bases; bases outside gene matches: 5. The germline CDR1 and CDR2 sequences are SGHRS and YFSETQ. The CDR3 length is 18 residues. CDR3 amino acids: CASSLALGLAGDTDTQYF. CDR3 coding DNA: TGCGCCAGCAGCTTGGCCTTGGGACTAGCGGGGGACACAGATACGCAGTATTTT.

This chain joins TRBV11-2 and TRBJ2-3; a possible D gene is TRBD2 (6 bases). CDR1 is SGHAT and CDR2 is FQNNGV in the germline V gene. The CDR3 extends over 13 amino acids. Trimming took off 3 bases at V and 7 bases at J, with 11 bases between the two ends. DNA for the CDR3: TGTGCCAGCAGCTTTCTCGGCGGGAATACGCAGTATTTT. Translated: CASSFLGGNTQYF. The full variable domain, rest sourced from reference TRBV11-2 and TRBJ2-3, is EAGVAQSPRYKIIEKRQSVAFWCNPISGHATLYWYQQILGQGPKLLIQFQNNGVVDDSQLPKDRFSAERLKGVDSTLKIQPAKLEDSAVYLCASSFLGGNTQYFGPGTRLTVL.

The table lists this clone with a count of one. The chain joins TRBV6-5 to TRBJ1-6, with D possibly matching TRBD1 (5 bases). Germline V gene data show CDR1 as MNHEY and CDR2 as SVGAGI. There are 15 residues in the CDR3. V was trimmed by 0 bases and J by 4 bases, leaving 7 bases between them. Here the CDR3 reads CASSYSTAYNSPLHF. The CDR3 DNA sequence: TGTGCCAGCAGTTACTCGACAGCTTATAATTCACCCCTCCACTTT.

The chain joins TRBV5-6 to TRBJ2-7, with D maybe TRBD1 (5 bases). The V end lost 0 bases, the J end lost 5 bases, and 9 bases lay between the germline ends. CDR3 length: 13 amino acids. Germline CDR1 is SGHDT and CDR2 is YYEEEE. CDR3 nucleotides: TGTGCCAGCAGCTTGGGGACAACCCACGAGCAGTACTTC. The encoded protein is CASSLGTTHEQYF.

J is TRBJ1-6 and V is TRBV27; no clear D gene. The V end was cut by 2 bases, the J end by 0 bases, with 8 bases between. Germline CDR1 is MNHEY and CDR2 is SMNVEV (reference sequence). CDR3 length: 16 amino acids. The CDR3 DNA follows: TGTGCCAGCAGTTTAGAGAGGAGCTCCTATAATTCACCCCTCCACTTT. As protein: CASSLERSSYNSPLHF.

The chain combines TRBV28 with TRBJ1-5, with D uncertain. The germline V gene has CDR1 MDHEN and CDR2 SYDVKM. Trimming took off 7 bases at V and 0 bases at J, with 10 bases between the two ends. CDR3 length: 14 residues. The CDR3 spells CASMRRVSNQPQHF. The CDR3 nucleotides are TGTGCCAGCATGAGGAGAGTTAGCAATCAGCCCCAGCATTTT. The complete variable domain, with remaining parts taken from reference TRBV28 and TRBJ1-5, reads DVKVTQSSRYLVKRTGEKVFLECVQDMDHENMFWYRQDPGLGLRLIYFSYDVKMKEKGDIPEGYSVSREKKERFSLILESASTNQTSMYLCASMRRVSNQPQHFGDGTRLSIL.

J is TRBJ2-3 and V is TRBV2, with D tentatively TRBD2 (6 bases). Germline assignment: CDR1 SNHLY and CDR2 FYNNEI. The CDR3 sequence is 14 residues long. The ends were cut back, 8 bases at V and 6 bases at J, with 18 bases in the middle. The CDR3 spells CASGPAAAGDTQYF. CDR3 bases: TGTGCCAGCGGACCGGCGGCCGCGGGGGATACGCAGTATTTT.

The chain combines TRBV28 with TRBJ2-1, with 7 bases fitting TRBD2. The CDR3 runs to 16 residues. V dropped 2 bases and J dropped 0; count of bases not matched to a gene: 4. CDR1 is MDHEN, CDR2 SYDVKM, per germline. CDR3 loop: CASSLPSGGSYNEQFF. CDR3 DNA: TGTGCCAGCAGTTTACCTAGCGGCGGCTCCTACAATGAGCAGTTCTTC.

This clone was observed a few times. V gene TRBV5-4 combines with J gene TRBJ1-1; D remains ambiguous. CDR3 length: 13 amino acids. Germline values: CDR1 SGHNT, CDR2 YYREEE (reference sequence). V lost 1 base to trimming and J lost 5 bases, with 9 bases between them. This CDR3 reads CASSLLQSTEAFF. The CDR3, as DNA: TGTGCCAGCAGCTTGTTACAGAGTACTGAAGCTTTCTTT.

The chain is built from TRBV9 and TRBJ1-3; D possibly corresponds to TRBD1 (5 bases). The germline V gene has CDR1 SGDLS and CDR2 YYNGEE. CDR3 length: 15 amino acids. Deletions cut 1 base from V and 2 bases from J, with 10 bases between. The CDR3 nucleotides read TGTGCCAGCAGCGTATCAGGGCAACCTGGAAACACCATATATTTT. Amino acid sequence: CASSVSGQPGNTIYF. Full variable domain (rest looked up from reference TRBV9 and TRBJ1-3): DSGVTQTPKHLITATGQRVTLRCSPRSGDLSVYWYQQSLDQGLQFLIQYYNGEERAKGNILERFSAQQFPDLHSELNLSSLELGDSALYFCASSVSGQPGNTIYFGEGSWLTVV.

V and J are TRBV29-1 and TRBJ2-7; 8 positions match TRBD1. J gave up 9 bases and V 7 bases, and 5 bases lay outside the gene matches. This CDR3 has 10 residues. Germline V gene sequence: CDR1 SQVTM, CDR2 ANQGSEA. The CDR3 here is CSALDRVQYF. CDR3 nucleotides: TGCAGCGCCCTGGACAGGGTGCAGTACTTC.

The J gene is TRBJ2-6, the V gene TRBV5-1, with D possibly TRBD1 on 7 matching bases. The CDR3 contains 18 residues. Germline CDR1 and CDR2: SGHRS and YFSETQ. V was shortened by 0 bases and J by 1 base, with 14 bases between the two germline ends. CDR3 DNA sequence: TGCGCCAGCAGCTTGGTGGAGGGGGCGATTTCTGGGGCCAACGTCCTGACTTTC. Translating it yields CASSLVEGAISGANVLTF.